This T cell receptor (beta chain) came from a study of regulatory T cells in long-lasting Graves disease. Whole-study findings and limits: Whereas new patients shared about a thousand public clonotypes, persistent patients shared more, at 2,500 to 3,500. There were preferences for TRBV28, TRBJ1-2 and TRBJ2-5 in persistent disease.

Construction of the TCR beta libraries employed iRepertoire HTBI primers in conjunction with Arm-PCR of CDR3 regions. TCRdb re-called the multiplex PCR reads with MiXCR, one entry per CDR3 protein. The sample records some 460,000 distinct CDR3 sequences, roughly 17% being singletons. V gave up 1 base and J gave up 8 bases, with 9 bases separating them. The CDR3 has 12 amino acids. Germline assignment: CDR1 GTSNPN and CDR2 SVGIG (reference sequence). The time point denotes: newly diagnosed GD, antithyroid drugs for less than 3 months. PBMC RNA served as the TCR library source. Notes on this clonotype: Its target is unknown.

The same specimen was also included in a second study, on T cells in Graves' hyperthyroidism and ophthalmopathy. That work contributes: The HTBI set primed first-round TCR CDR3 RT-PCR.

Sequencing used peripheral blood mononuclear cells (PBMCs), obtained at new diagnosis, from a patient treated with antithyroid drugs. This chain uses TRBV30 with TRBJ2-4, with D tentatively TRBD1 (6 bases). The receptor's source is a man aged 40-49 years with Graves disease. CDR3 bases: TGTGCCTGGAGTGGGGCAGGGGACATTCAGTACTTC. Its protein product is CAWSGAGDIQYF.